The rows below give T cell receptor beta chains drawn from one sample of a study of shared clonotypes between healthy human individuals. Produced via immunoSEQ multiplex PCR; TCRdb's table is partial and in-frame only. The sample has about 2.1 million clones, 85% to 95% seen once. Sequenced material: naive CD8+ T cells from PBMCs. These receptors were collected from a man aged 18 to 30 in good health. Some clones in this sample may be carry-over from other donors' samples. Each CDR3 is given with its conserved first and last residue. D genes are given only for firm matches.

D	J	length	V	DNA	CDR3
TRBD2	TRBJ2-7	14	TRBV27	TGTGCCAGCAGTTGGGTAGCGGGAGGTGGTGAGCAGTACTTC	CASSWVAGGGEQYF
.	TRBJ1-1	14	TRBV28	TGTGCCAGCAGTCCCACCCCCACCCGACAGGAAGCTTTCTTT	CASSPTPTRQEAFF
.	TRBJ1-4	15	TRBV27	TGTGCCAGCAGTTTATCGAACGGGGGGTTTGAAAAACTGTTTTTT	CASSLSNGGFEKLFF
.	TRBJ1-2	14	TRBV27	TGTGCCAGCCATTACGCCCAGGGACCTAATGGCTACACCTTC	CASHYAQGPNGYTF
TRBD1	TRBJ1-2	12	TRBV27	TGTGCCAGCAGGACAGGGTACTATGGCTACACCTTC	CASRTGYYGYTF
.	TRBJ1-1	11	TRBV19	TGTGCCACCTTCCCGGGGGGGGAAGCTTTCTTT	CATFPGGEAFF
.	TRBJ2-1	14	TRBV28	TGTGCCAGCAGTTTTCTTGGGCAGTACAATGAGCAGTTCTTC	CASSFLGQYNEQFF
.	TRBJ2-7	13	TRBV14	TGTGCCAGCAGCCAAGGTCAACCCTACGAGCAGTACTTC	CASSQGQPYEQYF
.	TRBJ1-2	14	TRBV15	TGTGCCACCAGCGGAACCGGGACCCTCGCCGGCTACACCTTC	CATSGTGTLAGYTF
.	TRBJ1-4	15	TRBV6-6	TGTGCCAGCAGTTACTCGCAGGGGTGGGCTGAAAAACTGTTTTTT	CASSYSQGWAEKLFF
.	TRBJ2-7	14	TRBV28	TGTGCCAGCAGTTGGGGAAGGGGCTCCTACGAGCAGTACTTC	CASSWGRGSYEQYF
.	TRBJ1-5	17	TRBV18	TGTGCCAGCTCACCACGCACAACAGTTAATAGCAATCAGCCCCAGCATTTT	CASSPRTTVNSNQPQHF
TRBD1	TRBJ1-2	19	TRBV10-3	TGTGCCATCAGCCCAGGGACAGGGGCACAGTCTTTTTTAAACTATGGCTACACCTTC	CAISPGTGAQSFLNYGYTF
TRBD1	TRBJ2-7	14	TRBV4-2	TGTGCCAGCAGCCCCTTGGGACAGGGTTCCGAGCAGTACTTC	CASSPLGQGSEQYF
.	TRBJ2-5	14	TRBV27	TGTGCCAGCAGTTTTCGGGGACTCCAAGAGACCCAGTACTTC	CASSFRGLQETQYF
.	TRBJ2-7	13	TRBV5-1	TGCGCCAGCAGCTTGGTCGACAGCTACGAGCAGTACTTC	CASSLVDSYEQYF
TRBD2	TRBJ2-1	14	TRBV29-1	TGCAGCGCGGCCGGGACTAGCGTTTACAATGAGCAGTTCTTC	CSAAGTSVYNEQFF
.	TRBJ1-2	13	TRBV9	TGTGCCAGCAGCTCTACAGGAAACTATGGCTACACCTTC	CASSSTGNYGYTF
.	TRBJ1-2	16	TRBV28	TGTGCCAGCAGCCGAACCCGGGTTACGGAACCCTATGGCTACACCTTC	CASSRTRVTEPYGYTF
.	TRBJ2-7	13	TRBV10-3	TGTGCCATGGACAGTGTCTGCTCCTACGAGCAGTACTTC	CAMDSVCSYEQYF
.	TRBJ1-1	14	TRBV25-1	TGTGCCAGCAGTCACCAGGGAGTGAACACTGAAGCTTTCTTT	CASSHQGVNTEAFF
.	TRBJ2-7	13	TRBV19	TGTGCCAGTAGTAAGGGCCCTTCCTACGAGCAGTACTTC	CASSKGPSYEQYF
.	TRBJ2-3	16	TRBV5-1	TGCGCCAGCAGCCCCCGGGACCAATCGCCCACGGATACGCAGTATTTT	CASSPRDQSPTDTQYF
.	TRBJ2-5	13	TRBV27	TGTGCCAGCAGTTTCGGGGGCCAAGAGACCCAGTACTTC	CASSFGGQETQYF